Given below is one T cell receptor (beta chain) in context. Its antigen remains unknown. This sample is drawn from a study of graft-versus-host responses after intestinal transplantation. At the level of the study: Anti-thymocyte globulin induction, then tacrolimus and steroids for about three years, went to all recipients.

Trimming left V 0 bases short and J 9 bases short, with 14 bases between. CDR1 is MGHRA, CDR2 YSYEKL, per germline. The CDR3 consists of 15 residues. Study-level findings and limits: Recipient marrow showed GvH clones, some seen first in ileum or blood.

Sequencing was performed with immunoSEQ multiplex PCR; in TCRdb, only in-frame clones are kept and a portion is missing. The table includes about 37,000 clones, roughly 90% detected once. Tissue from the graft was processed to free its intraepithelial and lamina propria lymphocytes. The specimen was ileum tissue, collected approximately 210 days after intestinal transplant. The chain employs TRBV4-1 and TRBJ1-4, with a tentative D call TRBD1 (5 bases). The clonotype was recovered from a human patient who received an intestinal transplant, so some T cells may come from the graft donor. Here the CDR3 reads CASSQEGRSAQKLFF. CDR3 nucleotide sequence: TGCGCCAGCAGCCAAGAGGGACGGAGCGCCCAAAAACTGTTTTTT.